The 10 T cell receptor beta chains below all came from one sample that was sequenced in a study of tumor-infiltrating lymphocytes in primary liver carcinoma. Starting from approximately 470 ng of total RNA, TCR beta cDNA was produced with a primer in the constant region. Slightly modified ARM-PCR, run as three nested multiplex PCR rounds, produced the TCR beta libraries. For around 9 cycles apiece, the opening two PCR rounds ran with TRBV1-TRBV30 forward primers and a C-beta reverse primer. TCRdb recomputed calls from the multiplex PCR reads with MiXCR, one row per CDR3 protein. The data show about 200,000 distinct CDR3 sequences, about 61% seen once. The blood RNA (from unsorted whole blood) was obtained, and germline DNA was also extracted. Sequenced material: peripheral blood. These receptors came from an older woman with primary liver carcinoma and hepatitis B virus infection.

The table lists this clonotype with a few counts. Its ends do not fully match the called genes, so a read error is possible. The chain recombines TRBV29-1 with TRBJ2-3, with 12 bases lining up with TRBD2. CDR1 and CDR2 (germline): SQVTM, ANQGSEA. The CDR3 extends over 13 amino acids. This chain's CDR3 is CSGTLAGGDMQYF. DNA of the CDR3: TGCAGCGGTACCCTAGCGGGAGGGGATATGCAGTATTTT.

With regard to this clonotype: One end of the junction fails to match germline, which may point to a read error. The chain recombines TRBV28 with TRBJ2-1, with TRBD2 matching 9 bases. Germline CDR1 and CDR2: MDHEN and SYDVKM. The CDR3 covers 15 residues. CDR3: CAGSLGGRAGNGQFF. CDR3 nucleotides: TGTGCCGGCAGTTTAGGCGGGAGGGCCGGGAATGGGCAGTTCTTC.

J is TRBJ2-7 and V is TRBV11-2; the D gene is possibly TRBD2 (5 bases). Trimming shortened V by 5 bases and J by 2 bases, and 31 bases separated the two germline ends. The CDR3 has 20 amino acids. CDR1 and CDR2 (germline): SGHAT, FQNNGV. The CDR3 loop is CASSAISQLEGEQKPYEQYF. The CDR3 nucleotides are TGTGCCAGCAGCGCCATTTCCCAACTAGAGGGAGAGCAGAAACCCTACGAGCAGTACTTC.

This clonotype was seen a handful of times. This sequence joins TRBV7-9 and TRBJ1-2; 7 bases line up with TRBD1. The germline V gene has CDR1 SEHNR and CDR2 FQNEAQ (reference sequence). The length of the CDR3 is 13 residues. V shed 5 bases, J shed 5 bases, and the junction held 5 bases outside the gene matches. CDR3 coding DNA: TGTGCCAGCAGCCGGGGGGACAGATATGGCTACACCTTC. As protein: CASSRGDRYGYTF.

In regard to this clonotype: A much larger clone differs by one base, so this may be a read error. The V and J genes are TRBV6-5 and TRBJ1-2; 9 bases are a match to TRBD1. This CDR3 region has 14 residues. Germline V lookup: CDR1 MNHEY, CDR2 SVGAGI. V lost 7 bases and J lost 2; bases outside the gene matches: 5. The CDR3: CASTGQGRNYGYTF. The CDR3 region has the DNA TGTGCCAGCACTGGACAGGGGCGAAACTATGGCTACACCTTC.

Turning to this clonotype: A read error may produce the germline difference seen at one junction end. This chain joins TRBV5-4 and TRBJ2-7; D is unclear. The CDR3 runs to 13 residues. The V gene's germline CDR1 is SGHNT and CDR2 YYREEE (reference sequence). The CDR3 DNA sequence: TGTGCCAGCAGCCCCGACCGAACCTACGAGCACTACTTC. Its translation is CASSPDRTYEHYF. Full variable domain (rest looked up from reference TRBV5-4 and TRBJ2-7): ETGVTQSPTHLIKTRGQQVTLRCSSQSGHNTVSWYQQALGQGPQFIFQYYREEENGRGNFPPRFSGLQFPNYSSELNVNALELDDSALYLCASSPDRTYEHYFGPGTRLTVT.

This clonotype has at least ten counts. This could be a read error, since a much larger clone is one nucleotide away. The rearrangement uses TRBV11-2 and TRBJ2-5; tentatively, D is TRBD1 (5 bases). CDR1 and CDR2 from the germline V gene are SGHAT and FQNNGV. This CDR3 region has 14 residues. V shed 5 bases and J shed 3 bases, with 13 bases lying between them. This CDR3 is CASSPAGKKETQYF. In DNA form, the CDR3 reads TGTGCCAGCAGCCCCGCAGGGAAAAAAGAGACCCAGTACTTC.

A remark on this clonotype: One junction end does not reproduce the germline sequence, and a read error may be involved. DNA of the CDR3: TGTGCCAGGAGTGACACTAGCGGGGCAGATACGCAGTATTTT. Its translation is CARSDTSGADTQYF. The chain links TRBV6-1 to TRBJ2-3; TRBD2 matches at 10 bases. This CDR3 is 14 amino acids long. Germline CDR1 MNHNS, CDR2 SASEGT.

This clonotype was seen a handful of times. The chain recombines TRBV11-1 with TRBJ2-5, with 7 bases lining up with TRBD1. Germline values: CDR1 SGHAT, CDR2 FQDESV (reference sequence). The ends lost 6 bases at V and 5 bases at J; junction bases unmatched: 9. This CDR3 spans 14 amino acids. CDR3 nucleotide sequence: TGTGCCAGCAGTGGACAGGTGGAGGTGGAGACCCAGTACTTC. Residues: CASSGQVEVETQYF.

This clonotype was detected only once. The rearrangement uses TRBV6-1 and TRBJ1-2; no firm D call. V dropped 7 bases and J dropped 7 bases, with 31 bases sitting between them. Per the germline V gene, CDR1 is MNHNS and CDR2 is SASEGT. The CDR3 extends over 18 amino acids. The CDR3 reads CASNAPAVAVVRLLGYTF. DNA for the CDR3: TGTGCCAGCAATGCCCCGGCGGTAGCGGTTGTGAGACTGCTTGGCTACACCTTC.